This T cell receptor beta chain was sequenced in a study of long-term antiretroviral therapy in people with HIV. Germline CDR1 KGHSH, CDR2 LQKENI. The CDR3 totals 14 residues. V shed 0 bases and J shed 5 bases, with 10 bases lying between them. They ran version v3.0 of the immunoSEQ assay at survey level. TCRdb's copy holds only in-frame clones and misses some; the assay was immunoSEQ multiplex PCR. Of 20,000 to 25,000 clones listed, more than 70% are singletons. This material consisted of unsorted PBMCs, taken at the start of antiretroviral therapy. This clonotype originated in a man aged 50-59 years with HIV. This chain joins TRBV18 and TRBJ1-2; the D is unclear. CDR3 sequence: CASSPPNLDYGYTF. As DNA, the CDR3 is TGTGCCAGCTCACCACCGAACTTAGATTATGGCTACACCTTC.